The TCR beta chain described here comes from a study of immune characterization of retroperitoneal liposarcoma (dated by TCRdb to between 2018 and 2021). About this clonotype itself: Its antigen target is currently unknown. Base qualities are missing; no much larger clone stands one base away.

The library came from PCR. TCRdb shows the sequencer as NextSeq 500. TCRdb reprocessed the public reads (quality trimming at Q25 with fastp, clone calling with MiXCR) and kept in-frame beta chains. Every distinct CDR3 protein forms one entry, paired with its most common genes and DNA. The sample has roughly 8,000 distinct CDR3 sequences on record, roughly 30% of them singletons. The ten most abundant clones make up over 12% of the sample. As encoded in the germline V gene (reference sequence), CDR1 is MNHEY while CDR2 is SMNVEV. Inclusive of the bounding cysteine and phenylalanine, the CDR3 is 12 residues long. Only the CDR3 portion is preserved as DNA: 36 bases, with reading frame beginning at the first base. V loses 5 bases of germline sequence and J loses 8 bases, and the interval between the two ends is 9 bases.

The receptor was derived from a male donor with retroperitoneal liposarcoma. Recombination connected TRBV27 to TRBJ2-2; the D gene is not confidently resolved. The sample comprised blood. This receptor carries the CDR3 CASSPPRGELFF. The sequenced DNA: TGTGCCAGCAGTCCCCCGCGAGGGGAGCTGTTTTTT.